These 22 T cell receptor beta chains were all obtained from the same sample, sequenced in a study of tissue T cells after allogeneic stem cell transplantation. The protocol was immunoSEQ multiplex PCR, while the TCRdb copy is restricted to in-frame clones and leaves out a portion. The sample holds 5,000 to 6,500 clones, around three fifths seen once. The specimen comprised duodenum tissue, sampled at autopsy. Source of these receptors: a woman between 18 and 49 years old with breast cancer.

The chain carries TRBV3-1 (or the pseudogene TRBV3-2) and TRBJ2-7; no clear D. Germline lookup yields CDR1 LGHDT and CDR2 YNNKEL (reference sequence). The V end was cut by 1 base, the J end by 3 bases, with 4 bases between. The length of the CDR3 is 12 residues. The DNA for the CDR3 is TGTGCCAGCAGCCAAGGGGGCTACGAGCAGTACTTC. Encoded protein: CASSQGGYEQYF.

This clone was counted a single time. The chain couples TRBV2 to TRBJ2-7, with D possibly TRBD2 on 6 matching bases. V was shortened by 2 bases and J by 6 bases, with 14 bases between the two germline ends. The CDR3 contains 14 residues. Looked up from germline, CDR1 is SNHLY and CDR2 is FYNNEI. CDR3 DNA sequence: TGTGCCAGCAGTGAATCTAGCGTTAGGTCCGAGCAGTACTTC. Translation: CASSESSVRSEQYF.

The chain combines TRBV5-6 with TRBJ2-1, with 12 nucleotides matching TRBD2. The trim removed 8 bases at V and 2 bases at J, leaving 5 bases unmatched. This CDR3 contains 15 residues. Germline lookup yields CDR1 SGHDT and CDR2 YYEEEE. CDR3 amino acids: CASRLAGDPYNEQFF. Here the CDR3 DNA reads TGTGCCAGTAGACTAGCGGGAGATCCCTACAATGAGCAGTTCTTC.

CDR3 sequence: CASSFTGSYEQYF. As DNA, the CDR3 is TGTGCCAGCAGTTTCACAGGGAGCTACGAGCAGTACTTC. V usage is TRBV6-5 and J usage is TRBJ2-7; D possibly corresponds to TRBD1 (6 bases). The CDR3 totals 13 residues. CDR1 is MNHEY, CDR2 SVGAGI, per germline. V lost 4 bases, J lost 3 bases, and 10 bases lay in between.

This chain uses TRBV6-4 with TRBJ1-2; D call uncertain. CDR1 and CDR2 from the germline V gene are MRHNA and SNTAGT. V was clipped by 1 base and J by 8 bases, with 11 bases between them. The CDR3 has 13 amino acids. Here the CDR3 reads CASSDLPPRGYTF. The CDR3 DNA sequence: TGTGCCAGCAGTGACTTGCCCCCCCGGGGCTACACCTTC.

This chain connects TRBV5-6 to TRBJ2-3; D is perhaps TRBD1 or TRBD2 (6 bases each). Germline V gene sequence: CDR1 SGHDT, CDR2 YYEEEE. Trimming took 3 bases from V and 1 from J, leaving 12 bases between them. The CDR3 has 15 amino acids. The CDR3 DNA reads TGTGCCAGCAGCTGGTCAAGGGGGGGCACAGATACGCAGTATTTT. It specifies CASSWSRGGTDTQYF.

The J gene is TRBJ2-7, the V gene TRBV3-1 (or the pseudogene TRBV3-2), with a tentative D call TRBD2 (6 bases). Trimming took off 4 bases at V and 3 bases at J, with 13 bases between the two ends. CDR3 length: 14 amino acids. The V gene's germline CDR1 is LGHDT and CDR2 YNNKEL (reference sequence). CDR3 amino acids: CASSLSGLFYEQYF. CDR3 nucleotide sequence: TGTGCCAGCAGCCTTTCGGGACTTTTCTACGAGCAGTACTTC.

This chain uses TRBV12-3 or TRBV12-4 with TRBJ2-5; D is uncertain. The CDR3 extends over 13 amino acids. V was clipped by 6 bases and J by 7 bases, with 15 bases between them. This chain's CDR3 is CASSPLPDGTQYF. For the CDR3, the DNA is TGTGCCAGCAGCCCCCTCCCTGATGGGACCCAGTACTTC.

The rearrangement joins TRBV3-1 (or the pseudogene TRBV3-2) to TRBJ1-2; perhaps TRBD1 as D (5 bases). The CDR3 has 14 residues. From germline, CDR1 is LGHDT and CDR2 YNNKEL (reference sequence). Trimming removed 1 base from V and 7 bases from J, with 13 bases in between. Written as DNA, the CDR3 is TGTGCCAGCAGCCAAGCAGGGAGTGTGTCTGGCTACACCTTC. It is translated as CASSQAGSVSGYTF.

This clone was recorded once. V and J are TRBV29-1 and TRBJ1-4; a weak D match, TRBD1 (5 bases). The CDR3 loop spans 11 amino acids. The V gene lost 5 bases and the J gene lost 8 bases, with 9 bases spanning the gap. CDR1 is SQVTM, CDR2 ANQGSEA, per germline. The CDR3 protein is CSVKTEEKLFF. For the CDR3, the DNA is TGCAGCGTTAAGACAGAGGAAAAACTGTTTTTT. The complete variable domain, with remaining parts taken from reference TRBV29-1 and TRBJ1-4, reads SAVISQKPSRDICQRGTSLTIQCQVDSQVTMMFWYRQQPGQSLTLIATANQGSEATYESGFVIDKFPISRPNLTFSTLTVSNMSPEDSSIYLCSVKTEEKLFFGSGTQLSVL.

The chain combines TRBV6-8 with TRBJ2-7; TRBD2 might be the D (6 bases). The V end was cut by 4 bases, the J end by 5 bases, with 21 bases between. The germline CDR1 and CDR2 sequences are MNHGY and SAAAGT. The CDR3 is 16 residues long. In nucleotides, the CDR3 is TGTGCCAGCAGTTCATTCCGGGACTCCCTTAAGGACGAGCAGTACTTC. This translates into CASSSFRDSLKDEQYF.

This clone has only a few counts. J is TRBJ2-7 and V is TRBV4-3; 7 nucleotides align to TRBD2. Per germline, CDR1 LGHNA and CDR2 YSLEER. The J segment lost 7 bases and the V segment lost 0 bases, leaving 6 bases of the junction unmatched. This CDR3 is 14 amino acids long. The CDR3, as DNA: TGCGCCAGCAGCCAAGAAGACGCAGCGGGAGAGCAGTACTTC. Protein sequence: CASSQEDAAGEQYF.

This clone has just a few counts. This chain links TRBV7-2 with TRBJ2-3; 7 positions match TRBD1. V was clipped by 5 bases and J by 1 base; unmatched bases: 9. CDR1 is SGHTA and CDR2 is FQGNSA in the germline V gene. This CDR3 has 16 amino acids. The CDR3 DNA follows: TGTGCCAGCAGCGTCGACAGGGTAGAGGGCACAGATACGCAGTATTTT. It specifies CASSVDRVEGTDTQYF.

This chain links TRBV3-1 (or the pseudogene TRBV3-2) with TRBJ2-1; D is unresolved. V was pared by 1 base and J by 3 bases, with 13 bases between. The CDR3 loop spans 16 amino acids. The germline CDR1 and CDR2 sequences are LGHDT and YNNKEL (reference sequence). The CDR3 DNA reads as TGTGCCAGCAGCCAAGTAACTACGAGGATCTACAATGAGCAGTTCTTC. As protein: CASSQVTTRIYNEQFF.

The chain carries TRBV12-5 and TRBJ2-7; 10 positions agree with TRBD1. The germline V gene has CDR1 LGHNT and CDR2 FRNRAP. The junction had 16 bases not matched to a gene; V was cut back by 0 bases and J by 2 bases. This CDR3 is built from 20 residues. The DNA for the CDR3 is TGTGCTAGTGGTTTGGTGGTAGGGGACAGGGGACCGCAGCGAACCTACGAGCAGTACTTC. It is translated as CASGLVVGDRGPQRTYEQYF.

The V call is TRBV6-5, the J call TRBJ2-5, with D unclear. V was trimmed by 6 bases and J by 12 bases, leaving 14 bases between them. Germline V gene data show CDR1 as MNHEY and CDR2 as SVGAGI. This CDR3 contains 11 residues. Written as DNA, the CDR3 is TGTGCCAGCAGCAGTGCGCAGGTCAAGTACTTC. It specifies CASSSAQVKYF.

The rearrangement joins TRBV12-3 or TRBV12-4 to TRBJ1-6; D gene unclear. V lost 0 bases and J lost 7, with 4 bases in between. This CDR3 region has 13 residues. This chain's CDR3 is CASSLAQNSPLHF. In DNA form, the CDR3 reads TGTGCCAGCAGTTTAGCGCAGAATTCACCCCTCCACTTT.

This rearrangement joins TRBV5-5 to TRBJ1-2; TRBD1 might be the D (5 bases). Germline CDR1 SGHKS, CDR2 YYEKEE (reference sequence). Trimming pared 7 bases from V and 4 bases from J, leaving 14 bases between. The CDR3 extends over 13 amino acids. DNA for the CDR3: TGTGCCAGCTCCGCGGGGCTCGTCTATGGCTACACCTTC. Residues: CASSAGLVYGYTF.

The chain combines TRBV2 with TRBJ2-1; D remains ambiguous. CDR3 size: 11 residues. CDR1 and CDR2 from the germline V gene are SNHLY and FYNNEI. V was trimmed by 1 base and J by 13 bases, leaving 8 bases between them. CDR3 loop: CASSEGSSQFF. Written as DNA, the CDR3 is TGTGCCAGCAGTGAAGGGTCATCCCAGTTCTTC. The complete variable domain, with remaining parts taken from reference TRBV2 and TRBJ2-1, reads EPEVTQTPSHQVTQMGQEVILRCVPISNHLYFYWYRQILGQKVEFLVSFYNNEISEKSEIFDDQFSVERPDGSNFTLKIRSTKLEDSAMYFCASSEGSSQFFGPGTRLTVL.

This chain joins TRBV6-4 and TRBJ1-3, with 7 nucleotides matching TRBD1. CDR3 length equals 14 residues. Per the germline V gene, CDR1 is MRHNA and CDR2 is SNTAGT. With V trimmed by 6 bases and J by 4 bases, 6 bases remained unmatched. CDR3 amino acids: CASSGDRAGNTIYF. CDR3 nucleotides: TGTGCCAGCAGCGGAGACAGGGCGGGAAACACCATATATTTT.

The DNA for the CDR3 is TGTGCCAGCTCACCTACCGGGACTAGGGCAGAGACCCAGTACTTC. This translates into CASSPTGTRAETQYF. The genes are TRBV18 and TRBJ2-5; 8 bases are a match to TRBD2. Germline CDR1 KGHSH, CDR2 LQKENI. V lost 3 bases, J lost 4 bases, and 7 bases stayed unmatched. CDR3 length equals 15 residues.

This CDR3 reads CASRAQTGGTQPQHF. CDR3 coding DNA: TGTGCCAGCAGAGCGCAAACAGGGGGCACTCAGCCCCAGCATTTT. This rearrangement joins TRBV28 to TRBJ1-5; TRBD1 aligns across 9 bases. From germline, CDR1 is MDHEN and CDR2 SYDVKM. The trim removed 6 bases at V and 6 bases at J, leaving 9 bases unmatched. This CDR3 is built from 15 residues.